The entry that follows covers one TCR beta chain sequence. This sample is drawn from a study of cytomegalovirus exposure and HLA in healthy donors. Study as a whole: The Caucasian-associated ancestry cluster contained 75% to 85% of the approximately 410 genotyped donors.

The ends were cut back, 6 bases at V and 8 bases at J, with 22 bases in the middle. CDR3 length: 15 residues. CDR1 is MNHEY, CDR2 SMNVEV, per germline (reference sequence). PCR amplification relied on 60 Vbeta primers (plus 13 Jbeta primers). Profiled with immunoSEQ multiplex PCR; TCRdb holds only in-frame clones, not every one. The sample yields around 62,000 clones, more than 80% seen once. The V gene is TRBV27, the J gene TRBJ1-1; D perhaps matches TRBD1 (5 bases). Sequenced sample: PBMCs. The receptor was derived from a woman younger than 45 in good health and CMV-seronegative. CDR3 loop: CASRVGSGGNREAFF. The CDR3, as DNA: TGTGCCAGCAGGGTGGGGTCGGGGGGAAACCGAGAAGCTTTCTTT.